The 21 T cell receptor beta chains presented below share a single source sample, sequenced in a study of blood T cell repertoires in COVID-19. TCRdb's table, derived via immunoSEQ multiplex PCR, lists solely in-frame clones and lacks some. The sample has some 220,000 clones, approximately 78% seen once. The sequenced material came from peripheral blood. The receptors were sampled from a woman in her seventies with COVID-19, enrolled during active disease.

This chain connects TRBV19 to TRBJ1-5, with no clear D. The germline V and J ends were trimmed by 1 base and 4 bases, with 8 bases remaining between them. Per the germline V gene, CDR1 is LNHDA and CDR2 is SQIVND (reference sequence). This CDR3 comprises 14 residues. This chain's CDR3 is CASSIVTVNQPQHF. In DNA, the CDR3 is TGTGCCAGTAGTATAGTCACGGTAAATCAGCCCCAGCATTTT.

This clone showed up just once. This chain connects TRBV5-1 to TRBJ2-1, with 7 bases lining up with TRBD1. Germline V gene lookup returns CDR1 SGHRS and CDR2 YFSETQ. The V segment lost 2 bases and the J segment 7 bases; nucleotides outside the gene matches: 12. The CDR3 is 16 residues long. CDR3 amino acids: CASSFSTGSATNEQFF. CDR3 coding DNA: TGCGCCAGCAGCTTCTCGACAGGGAGCGCAACAAATGAGCAGTTCTTC.

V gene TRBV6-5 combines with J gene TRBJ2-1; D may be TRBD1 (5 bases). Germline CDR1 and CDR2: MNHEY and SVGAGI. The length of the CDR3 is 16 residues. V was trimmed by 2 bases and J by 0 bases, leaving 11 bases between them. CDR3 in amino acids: CASSYRSTGSYNEQFF. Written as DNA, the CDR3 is TGTGCCAGCAGTTACAGGTCTACAGGCTCCTACAATGAGCAGTTCTTC.

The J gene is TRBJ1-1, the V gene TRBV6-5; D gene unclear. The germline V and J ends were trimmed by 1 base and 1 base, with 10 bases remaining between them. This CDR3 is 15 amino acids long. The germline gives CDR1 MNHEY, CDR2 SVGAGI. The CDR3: CASSYFLGRNTEAFF. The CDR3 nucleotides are TGTGCCAGCAGTTACTTCCTGGGGAGGAACACTGAAGCTTTCTTT.

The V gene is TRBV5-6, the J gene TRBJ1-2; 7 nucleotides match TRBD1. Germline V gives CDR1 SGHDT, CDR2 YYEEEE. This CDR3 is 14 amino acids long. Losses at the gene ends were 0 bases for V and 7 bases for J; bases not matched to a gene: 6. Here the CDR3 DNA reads TGTGCCAGCAGCTTGGAGGGGGCAACGAGTGGCTACACCTTC. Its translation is CASSLEGATSGYTF.

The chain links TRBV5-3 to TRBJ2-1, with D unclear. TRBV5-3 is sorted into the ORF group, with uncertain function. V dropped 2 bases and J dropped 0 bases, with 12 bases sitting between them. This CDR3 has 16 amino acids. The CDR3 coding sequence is TGTGCCAGAAGCTTTAAACCTTTGAGCTCCTACAATGAGCAGTTCTTC. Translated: CARSFKPLSSYNEQFF.

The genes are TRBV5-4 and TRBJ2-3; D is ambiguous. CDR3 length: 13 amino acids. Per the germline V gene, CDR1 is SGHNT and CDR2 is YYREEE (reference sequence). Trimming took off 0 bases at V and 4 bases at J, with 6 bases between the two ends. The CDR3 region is CASSLALADTQYF. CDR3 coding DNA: TGTGCCAGCAGCTTGGCACTTGCAGATACGCAGTATTTT.

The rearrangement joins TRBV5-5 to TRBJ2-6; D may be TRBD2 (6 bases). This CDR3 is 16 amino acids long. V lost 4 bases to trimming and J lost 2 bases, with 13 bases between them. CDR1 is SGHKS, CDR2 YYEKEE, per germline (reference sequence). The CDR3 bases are TGTGCCAGCAGCCTGGGGCTAGCGCCTGGGGCCAACGTCCTGACTTTC. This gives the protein CASSLGLAPGANVLTF.

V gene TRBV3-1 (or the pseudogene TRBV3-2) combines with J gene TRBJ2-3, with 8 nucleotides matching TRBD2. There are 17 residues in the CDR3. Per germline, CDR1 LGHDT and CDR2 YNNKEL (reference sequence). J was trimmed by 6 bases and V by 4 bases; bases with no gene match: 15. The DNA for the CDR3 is TGTGCCAGCAGCCTTAGGGGAAGTAGCGGGAAGCATGATACGCAGTATTTT. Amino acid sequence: CASSLRGSSGKHDTQYF.

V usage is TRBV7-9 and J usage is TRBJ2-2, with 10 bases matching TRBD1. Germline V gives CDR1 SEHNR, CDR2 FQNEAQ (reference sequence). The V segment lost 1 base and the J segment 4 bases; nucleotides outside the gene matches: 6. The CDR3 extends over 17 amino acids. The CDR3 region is CASSLGQGALSTGELFF. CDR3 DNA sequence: TGTGCCAGCAGCTTAGGACAGGGGGCATTGAGCACCGGGGAGCTGTTTTTT.

The CDR3 nucleotides are TGTGCCAGCAGTACCCCGGGTCCTTATAATTCACCCCTCCACTTT. Protein sequence: CASSTPGPYNSPLHF. The rearrangement uses TRBV27 and TRBJ1-6; no reliable D call. CDR3 length: 15 residues. The V and J ends lost 5 bases and 4 bases respectively, with 12 bases between them. Germline assignment: CDR1 MNHEY and CDR2 SMNVEV (reference sequence).

DNA for the CDR3: TGTGCCACCAGCGGGTCTAGGGGCGCGGGGGACACTGAAGCTTTCTTT. Its protein product is CATSGSRGAGDTEAFF. This rearrangement joins TRBV24-1 to TRBJ1-1, with TRBD1 as a possible D gene (5 bases). V dropped 7 bases and J dropped 3 bases, with 20 bases sitting between them. The CDR3 length is 16 residues. In germline, CDR1 is KGHDR, CDR2 SFDVKD.

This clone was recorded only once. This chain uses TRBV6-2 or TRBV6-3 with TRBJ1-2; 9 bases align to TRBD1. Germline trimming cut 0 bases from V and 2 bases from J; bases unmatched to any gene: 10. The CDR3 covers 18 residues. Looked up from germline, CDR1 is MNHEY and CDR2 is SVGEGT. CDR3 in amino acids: CASSYSLTAGTGNYGYTF. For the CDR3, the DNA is TGTGCCAGCAGTTACTCTCTGACTGCCGGGACAGGGAACTATGGCTACACCTTC.

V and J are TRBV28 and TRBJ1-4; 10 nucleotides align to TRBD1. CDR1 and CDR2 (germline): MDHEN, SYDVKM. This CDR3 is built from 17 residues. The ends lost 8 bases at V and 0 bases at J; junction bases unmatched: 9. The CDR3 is CASQSGTGVSTNEKLFF. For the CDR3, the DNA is TGTGCCAGCCAATCTGGGACAGGGGTGTCAACTAATGAAAAACTGTTTTTT. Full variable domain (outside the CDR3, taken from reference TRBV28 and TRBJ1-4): DVKVTQSSRYLVKRTGEKVFLECVQDMDHENMFWYRQDPGLGLRLIYFSYDVKMKEKGDIPEGYSVSREKKERFSLILESASTNQTSMYLCASQSGTGVSTNEKLFFGSGTQLSVL.

CDR3 region: CASSLSRQGRAGNTIYF. Written as DNA, the CDR3 is TGTGCCAGCAGCTTAAGCCGACAGGGCCGGGCTGGAAACACCATATATTTT. The chain has TRBV7-6 and TRBJ1-3, with 7 nucleotides matching TRBD1. The CDR3 consists of 17 residues. V dropped 2 bases and J dropped 2; count of bases not matched to a gene: 9. The V gene's germline CDR1 is SGHVS and CDR2 FNYEAQ.

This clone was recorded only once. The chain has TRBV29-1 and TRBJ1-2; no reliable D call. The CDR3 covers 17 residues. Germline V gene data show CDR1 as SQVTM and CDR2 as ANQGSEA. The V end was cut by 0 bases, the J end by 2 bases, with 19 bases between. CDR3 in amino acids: CSVEDLEARKRNYGYTF. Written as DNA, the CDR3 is TGCAGCGTTGAAGATCTAGAGGCAAGAAAGCGGAACTATGGCTACACCTTC. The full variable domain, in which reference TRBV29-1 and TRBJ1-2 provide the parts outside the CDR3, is SAVISQKPSRDICQRGTSLTIQCQVDSQVTMMFWYRQQPGQSLTLIATANQGSEATYESGFVIDKFPISRPNLTFSTLTVSNMSPEDSSIYLCSVEDLEARKRNYGYTFGSGTRLTVV.

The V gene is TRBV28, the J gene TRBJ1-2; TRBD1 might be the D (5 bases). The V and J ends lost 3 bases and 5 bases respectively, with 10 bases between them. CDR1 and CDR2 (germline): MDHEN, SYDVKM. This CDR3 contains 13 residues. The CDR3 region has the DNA TGTGCCAGCAGTTTGGTAGGGGCGTATGGCTACACCTTC. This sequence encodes CASSLVGAYGYTF.

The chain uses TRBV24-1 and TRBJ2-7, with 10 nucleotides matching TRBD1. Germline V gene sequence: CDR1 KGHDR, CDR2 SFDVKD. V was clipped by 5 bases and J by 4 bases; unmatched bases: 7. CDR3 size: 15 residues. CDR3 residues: CATSGTGGKAYEQYF. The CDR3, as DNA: TGTGCCACCAGTGGGACAGGGGGTAAGGCTTACGAGCAGTACTTC.

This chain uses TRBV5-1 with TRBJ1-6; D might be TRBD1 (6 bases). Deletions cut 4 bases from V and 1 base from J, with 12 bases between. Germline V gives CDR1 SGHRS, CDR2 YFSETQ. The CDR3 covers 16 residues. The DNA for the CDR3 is TGCGCCAGCAGCCCGGGGGGCTCTTCCTATAATTCACCCCTCCACTTT. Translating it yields CASSPGGSSYNSPLHF.

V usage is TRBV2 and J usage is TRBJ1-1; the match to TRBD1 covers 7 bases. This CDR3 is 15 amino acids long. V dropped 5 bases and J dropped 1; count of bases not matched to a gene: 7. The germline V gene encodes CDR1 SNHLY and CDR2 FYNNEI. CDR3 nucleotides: TGTGCCAGCAGTCCTCGACAGGGTGCGAACACTGAAGCTTTCTTT. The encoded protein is CASSPRQGANTEAFF.

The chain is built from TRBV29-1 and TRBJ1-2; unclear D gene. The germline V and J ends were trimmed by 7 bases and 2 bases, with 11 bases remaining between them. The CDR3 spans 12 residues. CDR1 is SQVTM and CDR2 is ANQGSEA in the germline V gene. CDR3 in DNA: TGCAGCGCCTTAAACGGGAACTATGGCTACACCTTC. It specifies CSALNGNYGYTF.